One and the same sample provided the 9 T cell receptor beta chains below, sequenced in a study of control samples from healthy donors and cancer patients. The table came from immunoSEQ multiplex PCR; TCRdb's copy has only in-frame clones and leaves some out. Counted here are 150,000 to 180,000 clones, about 94% occurring once; the ten biggest clones make up 2% to 2.5%. The sequenced sample was blood. These receptors were taken from a man aged 50 to 59 in good health.

The V gene is TRBV7-2, the J gene TRBJ1-3, with D tentatively TRBD1 (6 bases). CDR1 and CDR2 (germline): SGHTA, FQGNSA. V was trimmed by 2 bases and J by 9 bases, leaving 14 bases between them. This CDR3 comprises 14 residues. Here the CDR3 reads CASSLQQQGSTIYF. CDR3 nucleotides: TGTGCCAGCAGCTTACAACAGCAGGGGAGCACCATATATTTT.

This rearrangement joins TRBV10-1 to TRBJ1-6; D gene unclear. This CDR3 is built from 14 residues. The V end was cut by 2 bases, the J end by 7 bases, with 9 bases between. Germline CDR1 reads WNHNN; CDR2 reads SYGVQD (reference sequence). The CDR3 DNA follows: TGCGCCAGCAGTGAGGCGGGGTTCAATTCACCCCTCCACTTT. As protein: CASSEAGFNSPLHF.

The sample holds one count of this clone. The rearrangement uses TRBV18 and TRBJ1-1; D is unclear. Trimming left V 3 bases short and J 1 base short, with 9 bases between. CDR1 is KGHSH, CDR2 LQKENI, per germline. The CDR3 contains 14 residues. Written as DNA, the CDR3 is TGTGCCAGCTCACCTTCCATGAGGAACACTGAAGCTTTCTTT. It translates to CASSPSMRNTEAFF.

V gene TRBV5-1 combines with J gene TRBJ1-1; unclear D gene. Germline assignment: CDR1 SGHRS and CDR2 YFSETQ. V was trimmed by 5 bases and J by 5 bases, leaving 13 bases between them. The CDR3 is 13 amino acids. CDR3 residues: CASRGQSGTEAFF. DNA of the CDR3: TGCGCCAGCAGAGGGCAATCGGGGACTGAAGCTTTCTTT.

This chain uses TRBV18 with TRBJ1-1; 7 positions match TRBD1. Germline CDR1 and CDR2: KGHSH and LQKENI. Trimming cost V 6 bases and J 6 bases; bases outside gene matches: 7. This CDR3 has 13 residues. For the CDR3, the DNA is TGTGCCAGCTCGCGACAGGGATTGGCTGAAGCTTTCTTT. It codes for CASSRQGLAEAFF.

CDR3 sequence (DNA): TGTGCCAGCTCACCCAGGGGGGACGAGCAGTACTTC. It encodes CASSPRGDEQYF. The gene calls are TRBV18 and TRBJ2-7; D possibly corresponds to TRBD1 (7 bases). Germline V gene data show CDR1 as KGHSH and CDR2 as LQKENI. The V and J ends lost 3 bases and 5 bases respectively, with 8 bases between them. The CDR3 sequence is 12 residues long.

This clone appeared a single time. The rearrangement links TRBV12-3 or TRBV12-4 to TRBJ1-5; 7 bases match TRBD1. This CDR3 is built from 13 residues. V shed 8 bases, J shed 3 bases, and the junction held 4 bases outside the gene matches. DNA of the CDR3: TGTGCCAGCTCGACAGGGTACAATCAGCCCCAGCATTTT. Translating it yields CASSTGYNQPQHF.

The chain employs TRBV27 and TRBJ2-3; 8 bases match TRBD1. The CDR3 runs 13 residues. The J segment lost 0 bases and the V segment lost 8 bases, leaving 1 base of the junction unmatched. In germline, CDR1 is MNHEY, CDR2 SMNVEV (reference sequence). The CDR3 reads CASHRGSTDTQYF. DNA of the CDR3: TGTGCCAGCCACAGGGGGAGCACAGATACGCAGTATTTT.

The rearrangement links TRBV7-3 to TRBJ1-4, with D hard to call. This CDR3 is 12 amino acids long. V shed 10 bases and J shed 8 bases, with 14 bases lying between them. Germline V gives CDR1 SGHTA, CDR2 FQGTGA. CDR3 sequence: CAKRVRWEKLFF. CDR3 in DNA: TGTGCCAAAAGGGTTAGATGGGAAAAACTGTTTTTT. Using reference TRBV7-3 and TRBJ1-4 for the parts outside the CDR3, the full variable domain is GAGVSQTPSNKVTEKGKYVELRCDPISGHTALYWYRQSLGQGPEFLIYFQGTGAADDSGLPNDRFFAVRPEGSVSTLKIQRTERGDSAVYLCAKRVRWEKLFFGSGTQLSVL.